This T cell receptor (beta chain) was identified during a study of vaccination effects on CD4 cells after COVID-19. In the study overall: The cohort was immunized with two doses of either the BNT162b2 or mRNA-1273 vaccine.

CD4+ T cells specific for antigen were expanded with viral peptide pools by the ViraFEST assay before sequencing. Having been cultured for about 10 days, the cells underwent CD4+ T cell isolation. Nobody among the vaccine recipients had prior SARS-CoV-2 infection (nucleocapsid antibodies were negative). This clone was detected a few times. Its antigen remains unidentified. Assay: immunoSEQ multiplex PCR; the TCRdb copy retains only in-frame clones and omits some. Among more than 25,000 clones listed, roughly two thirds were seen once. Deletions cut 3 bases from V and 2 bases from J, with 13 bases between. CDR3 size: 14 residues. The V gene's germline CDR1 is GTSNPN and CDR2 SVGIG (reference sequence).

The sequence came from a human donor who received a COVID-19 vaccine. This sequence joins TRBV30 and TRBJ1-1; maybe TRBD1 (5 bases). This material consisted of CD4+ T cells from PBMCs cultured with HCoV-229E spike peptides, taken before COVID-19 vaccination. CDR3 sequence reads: CAWRTRQTNTEAFF. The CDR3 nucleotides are TGTGCCTGGAGAACTAGACAGACCAACACTGAAGCTTTCTTT.